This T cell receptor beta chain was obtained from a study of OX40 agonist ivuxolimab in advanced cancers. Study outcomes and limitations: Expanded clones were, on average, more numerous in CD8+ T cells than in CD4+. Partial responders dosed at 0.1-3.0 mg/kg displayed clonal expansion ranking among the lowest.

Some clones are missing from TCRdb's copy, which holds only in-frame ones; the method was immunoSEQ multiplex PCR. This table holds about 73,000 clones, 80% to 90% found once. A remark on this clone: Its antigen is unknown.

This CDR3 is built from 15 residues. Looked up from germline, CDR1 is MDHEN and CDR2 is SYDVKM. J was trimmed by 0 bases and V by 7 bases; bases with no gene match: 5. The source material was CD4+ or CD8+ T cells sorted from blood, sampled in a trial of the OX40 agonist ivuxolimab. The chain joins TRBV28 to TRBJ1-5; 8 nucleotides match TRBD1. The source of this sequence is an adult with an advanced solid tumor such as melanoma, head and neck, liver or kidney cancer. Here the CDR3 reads CASIPDRASNQPQHF. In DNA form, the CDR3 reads TGTGCCAGCATCCCGGACAGGGCTAGCAATCAGCCCCAGCATTTT.